This TCR beta chain was recorded in a study of identical twins. The CDR3 contains 18 residues. V lost 3 bases to trimming and J lost 5 bases; unmatched junction nucleotides: 15. The germline CDR1 and CDR2 sequences are MNHEY and SMNVEV (reference sequence). TCRdb fed the 5' RACE reads into MiXCR, producing one record per CDR3 protein. Of hundreds of thousands of distinct CDR3 sequences listed, over 9% are singletons. This clonotype was picked up a small number of times. These same data were also listed under a study on yellow fever vaccine responses in identical twins.

Sequenced: CD8+ T cells sorted from blood. The receptor was isolated from a woman in her late teens or twenties in good health. V usage is TRBV27 and J usage is TRBJ2-1, with 8 bases lining up with TRBD2. Here the CDR3 DNA reads TGTGCCAGCAGTTTCTTAGAACTGGGGGGCGGGAGGCACAATGAGCAGTTCTTC. Translated: CASSFLELGGGRHNEQFF.